These 13 T cell receptor beta chains share one sample of origin, sequenced in a study of shared clonotypes between healthy human individuals. Clones were read by immunoSEQ multiplex PCR, and TCRdb kept only the in-frame ones, dropping some. The sample includes under 2,500,000 clones, approximately 94% of them seen just once. What was sequenced was naive CD4+ T cells sorted from blood. The sample's subset: CD45RA+ positively selected. These receptors came from a man in his late teens or twenties in good health.

This clone was picked up one time. This rearrangement joins TRBV6-1 to TRBJ2-3; 7 positions match TRBD1. The CDR3 spans 15 residues. V lost 4 bases to trimming and J lost 0 bases; unmatched junction nucleotides: 4. In germline, CDR1 is MNHNS, CDR2 SASEGT. The CDR3, as DNA: TGTGCCAGCAGTGTGGGACAGAGGAGCACAGATACGCAGTATTTT. Amino acid sequence: CASSVGQRSTDTQYF.

This chain uses TRBV7-9 with TRBJ1-3; D perhaps matches TRBD1 (6 bases). The V end was cut by 5 bases, the J end by 1 base, with 15 bases between. The CDR3 is 16 amino acids. Germline V lookup: CDR1 SEHNR, CDR2 FQNEAQ (reference sequence). The CDR3 DNA sequence: TGTGCCAGCAGCGAACGGCAGGGGTCTTCTGGAAACACCATATATTTT. It specifies CASSERQGSSGNTIYF. Together with reference TRBV7-9 and TRBJ1-3, the CDR3 gives the full variable domain: DTGVSQNPRHKITKRGQNVTFRCDPISEHNRLYWYRQTLGQGPEFLTYFQNEAQLEKSRLLSDRFSAERPKGSFSTLEIQRTEQGDSAMYLCASSERQGSSGNTIYFGEGSWLTVV.

This sequence joins TRBV16 and TRBJ1-2; D gene unclear. Per the germline V gene, CDR1 is KGHSY and CDR2 is FQNENV. Deletions cut 4 bases from V and 5 bases from J, with 17 bases between. There are 15 residues in the CDR3. The CDR3 sequence is CASSRTIGGSYGYTF. In nucleotides, the CDR3 is TGTGCCAGCAGCCGCACCATCGGTGGGTCTTATGGCTACACCTTC.

The gene calls are TRBV30 and TRBJ1-4, with D possibly TRBD1 on 5 matching bases. This CDR3 contains 15 residues. The V end was cut by 1 base, the J end by 5 bases, with 14 bases between. Germline assignment: CDR1 GTSNPN and CDR2 SVGIG (reference sequence). Here the CDR3 reads CAWSARDRENEKLFF. DNA of the CDR3: TGTGCCTGGAGTGCTCGGGACCGAGAGAATGAAAAACTGTTTTTT.

This chain joins TRBV9 and TRBJ2-1, with a weak D call TRBD1 (6 bases). This CDR3 is built from 15 residues. Germline CDR1 is SGDLS and CDR2 is YYNGEE. The V and J ends lost 0 bases and 5 bases respectively, with 12 bases between them. The CDR3 region is CASSVDPRGNNEQFF. In DNA, the CDR3 is TGTGCCAGCAGCGTAGATCCCAGGGGAAACAATGAGCAGTTCTTC.

The chain recombines TRBV28 with TRBJ2-3; D perhaps matches TRBD2 (6 bases). V shed 5 bases and J shed 1 base, with 19 bases lying between them. CDR3 size: 17 residues. The germline V gene encodes CDR1 MDHEN and CDR2 SYDVKM. The CDR3 region is CASSPRGLRSGTDTQYF. The CDR3 DNA reads as TGTGCCAGCAGTCCCCGTGGACTAAGGTCTGGCACAGATACGCAGTATTTT. The full variable domain, rest sourced from reference TRBV28 and TRBJ2-3, is DVKVTQSSRYLVKRTGEKVFLECVQDMDHENMFWYRQDPGLGLRLIYFSYDVKMKEKGDIPEGYSVSREKKERFSLILESASTNQTSMYLCASSPRGLRSGTDTQYFGPGTRLTVL.

The chain has TRBV30 and TRBJ1-5; D is unresolved. V was pared by 2 bases and J by 7 bases, with 12 bases between. This CDR3 is 13 amino acids long. Germline V gene sequence: CDR1 GTSNPN, CDR2 SVGIG (reference sequence). CDR3 in amino acids: CAWSKGSRQPQHF. The CDR3 coding sequence is TGTGCCTGGAGTAAAGGGAGCAGGCAGCCCCAGCATTTT.

The chain couples TRBV5-1 to TRBJ1-1; D call uncertain. The germline V gene has CDR1 SGHRS and CDR2 YFSETQ. Between the trimmed V and J ends, which lost 2 bases and 2 bases, there was a span of 13 bases. This CDR3 contains 15 residues. In nucleotides, the CDR3 is TGCGCCAGCAGCTTCGCGGCGGAGGTTAACACTGAAGCTTTCTTT. Translation: CASSFAAEVNTEAFF.

CDR3 amino acids: CASSHFGGTGKNTEAFF. CDR3 nucleotide sequence: TGTGCCAGCAGTCATTTCGGGGGGACAGGGAAGAACACTGAAGCTTTCTTT. The J gene is TRBJ1-1, the V gene TRBV25-1; TRBD1 aligns across 9 bases. The germline CDR1 and CDR2 sequences are MGHDK and SYGVNS. The CDR3 covers 17 residues. After removal of 5 bases from V and 1 base from J, the junction contained 11 bases not matched to a gene.

This chain joins TRBV5-5 and TRBJ2-7, with 8 bases identical to TRBD1. The length of the CDR3 is 16 residues. V gave up 4 bases and J gave up 4 bases; unmatched junction bases: 13. In germline, CDR1 is SGHKS, CDR2 YYEKEE (reference sequence). CDR3 nucleotides: TGTGCCAGCAGCCCCTCTCAGGGGGCACAGCTTTACGAGCAGTACTTC. Protein product: CASSPSQGAQLYEQYF.

The chain couples TRBV12-2 to TRBJ1-2. TRBV12-2 is a pseudogene locus. This CDR3 has 14 amino acids. Here the CDR3 DNA reads TGTGCAAGTCGCTTAGTCGGCCTTAACTATGGCTACACCTTC. Protein sequence: CASRLVGLNYGYTF.

This clone was picked up one time. DNA for the CDR3: TGTGCCAGCAGCTCAGGGTCTGTCAATCAGCCCCAGCATTTT. Its translation: CASSSGSVNQPQHF. The gene calls are TRBV7-8 and TRBJ1-5; possibly TRBD1 for D (5 bases). The CDR3 is 14 residues long. Per the germline V gene, CDR1 is SGHVS and CDR2 is FQNEAQ. Trimming shortened V by 4 bases and J by 3 bases, and 10 bases separated the two germline ends.

This chain connects TRBV6-5 to TRBJ2-7, with 7 bases fitting TRBD1. CDR1 and CDR2 from the germline V gene are MNHEY and SVGAGI. The V and J ends lost 6 bases and 3 bases, in that order; junction bases with no gene match: 8. The CDR3 length is 14 residues. CDR3 protein: CASSQNRQGYEQYF. The DNA of the CDR3 is TGTGCCAGCAGCCAAAACCGACAGGGCTACGAGCAGTACTTC.